This entry describes one T cell receptor (beta chain). The record originates from a study of T cell changes during pregnancy in multiple sclerosis. The data were produced by immunoSEQ multiplex PCR, yet TCRdb's version contains in-frame clones alone and is incomplete. The sample records approximately 74,000 clones, around nine tenths being singletons. The sequence came from a female donor with multiple sclerosis, enrolled in a pregnancy study. The source material was peripheral blood, sampled before pregnancy.

The CDR3 DNA sequence: TGCAGCGTTGGGACAGGCGCGTCGACTGAAGCTTTCTTT. This gives the protein CSVGTGASTEAFF. The V call is TRBV29-1, the J call TRBJ1-1; 7 bases align to TRBD1. The CDR3 length is 13 residues. Trimming removed 4 bases from V and 5 bases from J; junction bases left unmatched: 7. Germline-derived CDR1 and CDR2 are SQVTM and ANQGSEA.